This T cell receptor (beta chain) was retrieved from a study of human T cells and chemical hapten exposure. Study-level information: The patients, most of them female, presented with alopecia areata, totalis or universalis.

As to time point: patch test 3, about 24 weeks after DPC sensitization. Specified treatment: therapeutic diphenylcyclopropenone sensitization with weekly scalp DPC. Between the trimmed V and J ends, which lost 4 bases and 5 bases, there was a span of 16 bases. Germline lookup yields CDR1 SGHDT and CDR2 YYEEEE. The CDR3 covers 15 residues. MiXCR, run by TCRdb on the RACE reads, gives a single entry per CDR3 protein. Of around 200,000 distinct CDR3 sequences listed, under 25% are singletons. The gene calls are TRBV5-6 and TRBJ2-1, with D possibly matching TRBD2 (6 bases). The receptor was derived from a woman aged 40-49 years with alopecia areata. Some clones in this sample may be carry-over from other donors' samples. This specimen consisted of whole blood, obtained in connection with sensitization to the hapten diphenylcyclopropenone (DPC). The CDR3 region is CASSAQTRPHNEQFF. The CDR3 nucleotides are TGTGCCAGCAGCGCTCAGACTAGACCGCACAATGAGCAGTTCTTC.